This paragraph covers one T cell receptor beta chain sequence. Assay: immunoSEQ multiplex PCR; the TCRdb copy retains only in-frame clones and omits some. The sample lists tens of thousands of clones; around nine tenths were seen once. The record originates from a study of T cells in localized non-small cell lung cancer. Germline assignment: CDR1 SGHTA and CDR2 FQGNSA. The J segment lost 1 base and the V segment lost 5 bases, leaving 4 bases of the junction unmatched. This CDR3 is built from 14 residues. Specimen: peripheral blood, collected before any cancer treatment. The receptor was isolated from a female donor older than 55 with stage I lung adenocarcinoma. The chain joins TRBV7-2 to TRBJ1-1; 7 nucleotides agree with TRBD1. CDR3 region: CASSGRQGNTEAFF. Written as DNA, the CDR3 is TGTGCCAGCAGCGGAAGACAGGGGAACACTGAAGCTTTCTTT. The entire variable domain, with the rest obtained from reference TRBV7-2 and TRBJ1-1, is as follows: GAGVSQSPSNKVTEKGKDVELRCDPISGHTALYWYRQSLGQGLEFLIYFQGNSAPDKSGLPSDRFSAERTGGSVSTLTIQRTQQEDSAVYLCASSGRQGNTEAFFGQGTRLTVV.